This T cell receptor beta chain is drawn from a study of T cells in women clearing cervical HPV infection. Across the whole study: Donors had HPV16-related CIN3 or worse; 2 had invasive cancer. Study results and limitations: Associations may precede or follow infection; HPV-specific or memory T cells were not isolated.

Sequencing used immunoSEQ multiplex PCR; TCRdb keeps in-frame clones, though not all of them. The sample is made up of about 35,000 clones, and the top ten hold about 1.6% of it. Comment on this clone: Its antigen is currently unknown. The junction departs from the called germline gene at one end, perhaps through a read error. The sample carries other DNA sequences with the same CDR3.

The origin of this receptor is a woman aged 18-69 years with a cervical HPV16 infection that either progressed to CIN3+ or cleared (not recorded which). Sequenced input: blood buffy coat.

Partial CDR3 DNA: TGCGCCAGCAGACCAGAGACTGGAAACACT. As protein: CASRPETGNT. The entire CDR3 protein is CASRPETGNTIYF. The rearrangement joins TRBV5-1 to TRBJ1-3; D is unresolved. The CDR3 end falls 3 residues outside the read, so it is completed with the germline J gene. Germline V gene data show CDR1 as SGHRS and CDR2 as YFSETQ. The CDR3 spans 13 residues.